This passage covers 31 T cell receptor beta chains from one sample sequenced in a study of blood T cell repertoires in COVID-19 (dated by TCRdb to 2020 to 2022). Receptor amplification or capture employed the immunoSEQ multiplex PCR assay. TCRdb carries this immuneACCESS record with in-frame sequences only. Its versions omit some clonotypes, under half of them owing to an unresolved V gene in the studies checked, with the rest unexplained. Across this sample there are some 250,000 clones, with roughly 86% seen only once. The leading ten clones occupy just under 0.8% of the sample. Sequencing used peripheral blood. These receptors were collected from a woman aged 25 to 39 with acute or convalescent COVID-19.

V gene TRBV6-5 combines with J gene TRBJ1-5; D is unresolved. The CDR3 is 13 amino acids. Germline-derived CDR1 and CDR2 are MNHEY and SVGAGI. The ends were cut back, 5 bases at V and 4 bases at J, with 9 bases in the middle. The CDR3 sequence: CASSNSRNQPQHF. Written as DNA, the CDR3 is TGTGCCAGCAGTAATTCTCGTAATCAGCCCCAGCATTTT.

The chain is built from TRBV3-1 (or the pseudogene TRBV3-2) and TRBJ2-1, with 7 bases identical to TRBD1. J lost 7 bases, V lost 0 bases, and 6 bases had no gene match. The germline V gene has CDR1 LGHDT and CDR2 YNNKEL (reference sequence). This CDR3 comprises 15 residues. Here the CDR3 reads CASSQEQGPLNEQFF. The CDR3 DNA sequence: TGTGCCAGCAGCCAAGAACAGGGGCCTTTAAATGAGCAGTTCTTC.

V is TRBV30 and J is TRBJ2-7; 12 bases fit TRBD1. J gave up 5 bases and V 5 bases, and 7 bases lay outside the gene matches. This CDR3 has 14 residues. Germline loops: CDR1 GTSNPN, CDR2 SVGIG (reference sequence). The CDR3 bases are TGTGCCTGGGATCGGGGGACAGGGGGCCACGAGCAGTACTTC. Translated, it gives CAWDRGTGGHEQYF. Supplemented by reference TRBV30 and TRBJ2-7, the full variable domain reads SQTIHQWPATLVQPVGSPLSLECTVEGTSNPNLYWYRQAAGRGLQLLFYSVGIGQISSEVPQNLSASRPQDRQFILSSKKLLLSDSGFYLCAWDRGTGGHEQYFGPGTRLTVT.

This chain links TRBV27 with TRBJ1-5; maybe TRBD1 (6 bases). Trimming pared 5 bases from V and 4 bases from J, leaving 15 bases between. CDR1 is MNHEY, CDR2 SMNVEV, per germline (reference sequence). The CDR3 length is 15 residues. CDR3 amino acids: CASSAIGTKNQPQHF. CDR3 in DNA: TGTGCCAGCAGTGCAATAGGGACAAAGAATCAGCCCCAGCATTTT.

The chain has TRBV6-4 and TRBJ2-1; D possibly corresponds to TRBD2 (6 bases). Per germline, CDR1 MRHNA and CDR2 SNTAGT. V lost 4 bases, J lost 12 bases, and 22 bases lay in between. There are 15 residues in the CDR3. CDR3: CASSVNSGPQGVQFF. The CDR3 nucleotides read TGTGCCAGCAGTGTTAATAGCGGACCGCAGGGTGTGCAGTTCTTC.

V is TRBV5-1 and J is TRBJ2-7; TRBD2 might be the D (5 bases). Trimming removed 4 bases at V and 3 bases at J, with 11 bases between. CDR1 and CDR2 from the germline V gene are SGHRS and YFSETQ. The CDR3 covers 13 residues. The CDR3 loop reads CASSPIGLYEQYF. In DNA, the CDR3 is TGCGCCAGCAGCCCGATTGGACTCTACGAGCAGTACTTC.

V usage is TRBV7-3 and J usage is TRBJ1-2; 9 bases map to TRBD1. J was trimmed by 6 bases and V by 0 bases; bases with no gene match: 5. The CDR3 is 15 residues long. Germline CDR1 SGHTA, CDR2 FQGTGA. For the CDR3, the DNA is TGTGCCAGCAGCTTAACGCGACAGGGGGTGAATGGCTACACCTTC. It specifies CASSLTRQGVNGYTF.

V gene TRBV9 combines with J gene TRBJ2-1; 10 nucleotides agree with TRBD2. Trimming at V came to 0 bases and at J to 7 bases, leaving 10 bases not matched to a gene. This CDR3 region has 17 residues. Per the germline V gene, CDR1 is SGDLS and CDR2 is YYNGEE. The CDR3 DNA reads as TGTGCCAGCAGCGTAGAGATTAGCGGGAGGACAGCGAATGAGCAGTTCTTC. Residues: CASSVEISGRTANEQFF.

The gene calls are TRBV6-1 and TRBJ1-1; 8 bases are shared with TRBD1. The CDR3 is 17 amino acids. Per germline, CDR1 MNHNS and CDR2 SASEGT. V lost 0 bases, J lost 4 bases, and 10 bases stayed unmatched. CDR3 sequence: CASSEARGQGFTTEAFF. The CDR3 nucleotides read TGTGCCAGCAGTGAAGCTCGAGGACAGGGATTTACCACTGAAGCTTTCTTT.

This sequence joins TRBV4-3 and TRBJ1-3, with D perhaps matching TRBD1 (6 bases). V was pared by 0 bases and J by 1 base, with 10 bases between. Germline V lookup: CDR1 LGHNA, CDR2 YSLEER. The CDR3 loop spans 16 amino acids. CDR3 sequence: CASSQDSGTSGNTIYF. The CDR3 bases are TGCGCCAGCAGCCAAGATAGCGGGACATCTGGAAACACCATATATTTT.

To note about this clone: The junction does not match germline at one end; this may be a read error. J is TRBJ2-6 and V is TRBV7-9; D remains ambiguous. Per the germline V gene, CDR1 is SEHNR and CDR2 is FQNEAQ (reference sequence). CDR3 length: 15 residues. This CDR3 is CASRLASSGANVLTF. The CDR3 DNA is TGTGCCAGCAGATTAGCCAGCTCTGGGGCCAACGTCCTGACTTTC.

With respect to this clone: Mismatch with germline at one junction end may stem from a read error. This chain links TRBV10-2 with TRBJ2-3; TRBD2 aligns across 7 bases. The CDR3 length is 14 residues. The germline V gene has CDR1 WSHSY and CDR2 SAAADI. The CDR3 sequence: CASSESVGGDTQCF. The CDR3, as DNA: TGCGCCAGCAGTGAGTCGGTGGGAGGGGATACGCAGTGTTTT.

This rearrangement joins TRBV24-1 to TRBJ2-5, with TRBD1 matching over 8 bases. The germline CDR1 and CDR2 sequences are KGHDR and SFDVKD. CDR3 length equals 17 residues. V shed 3 bases, J shed 2 bases, and the junction held 10 bases outside the gene matches. As DNA, the CDR3 is TGTGCCACCAGTGATCCTTCCCCGGACAGGGCGCAAGAGACCCAGTACTTC. It yields the protein CATSDPSPDRAQETQYF.

The chain carries TRBV29-1 and TRBJ1-1; perhaps TRBD1 as D (5 bases). CDR1 SQVTM and CDR2 ANQGSEA come from the germline V gene. CDR3 size: 12 residues. The ends were cut back, 7 bases at V and 3 bases at J, with 12 bases in the middle. The CDR3 DNA follows: TGCAGCGGAAGCGGGGGACACACTGAAGCTTTCTTT. It yields the protein CSGSGGHTEAFF.

The gene calls are TRBV6-6 and TRBJ2-7, with a tentative D call TRBD2 (6 bases). The CDR3 runs to 15 residues. Deletions cut 4 bases from V and 2 bases from J, with 15 bases between. CDR1 MNHNY and CDR2 SVGAGI come from the germline V gene (reference sequence). CDR3 loop: CASSFGGGGTYEQYF. The DNA of the CDR3 is TGTGCCAGCAGTTTCGGGGGAGGTGGAACCTACGAGCAGTACTTC.

The V and J genes are TRBV15 and TRBJ2-5; TRBD2 might be the D (5 bases). CDR1 is LNHNV, CDR2 YYDKDF, per germline (reference sequence). The CDR3 covers 15 residues. V was trimmed by 0 bases and J by 5 bases, leaving 13 bases between them. CDR3 amino acids: CATSRERVDLETQYF. The CDR3 coding sequence is TGTGCCACCAGCAGAGAGAGGGTAGACTTGGAGACCCAGTACTTC.

This chain links TRBV19 with TRBJ2-7; possibly TRBD1 for D (6 bases). The CDR3 is 14 amino acids. Germline V CDR1 and CDR2: LNHDA, SQIVND (reference sequence). V lost 10 bases and J lost 0, with 16 bases in between. CDR3 coding DNA: TGTGCCACCCAGACATCGGACAGCTCCTACGAGCAGTACTTC. This sequence encodes CATQTSDSSYEQYF.

The sample holds a few counts of this clone. This rearrangement joins TRBV5-4 to TRBJ1-2; possible D gene TRBD1, 5 bases. The CDR3 has 13 residues. Germline V gives CDR1 SGHNT, CDR2 YYREEE (reference sequence). The ends were cut back, 6 bases at V and 3 bases at J, with 12 bases in the middle. CDR3 in DNA: TGTGCCAGCAAGAAAGGGGTGGACTATGGCTACACCTTC. It encodes CASKKGVDYGYTF.

The V call is TRBV6-6, the J call TRBJ2-3, with TRBD2 matching over 13 bases. CDR1 is MNHNY, CDR2 SVGAGI, per germline (reference sequence). The CDR3 is 16 residues long. The junction had 5 bases not matched to a gene; V was cut back by 5 bases and J by 3 bases. Here the CDR3 DNA reads TGTGCCAGCAGTCGACGACTAGCGGGAGGTACAGATACGCAGTATTTT. It encodes CASSRRLAGGTDTQYF.

The chain uses TRBV6-1 and TRBJ2-1; 13 bases line up with TRBD2. The J segment lost 6 bases and the V segment lost 2 bases, leaving 4 bases of the junction unmatched. The germline CDR1 and CDR2 sequences are MNHNS and SASEGT. The CDR3 totals 16 residues. The CDR3 region is CASSEYGLAGANEQFF. The CDR3 nucleotides are TGTGCCAGCAGTGAATACGGACTAGCGGGAGCCAATGAGCAGTTCTTC.

The CDR3 nucleotides read TGTGCCAGCAGCGCAACCGGGACACAGAACACCGGGGAGCTGTTTTTT. The encoded protein is CASSATGTQNTGELFF. The rearrangement links TRBV7-6 to TRBJ2-2; perhaps TRBD1 as D (6 bases). Germline V lookup: CDR1 SGHVS, CDR2 FNYEAQ. Trimming removed 5 bases at V and 1 base at J, with 14 bases between. CDR3 length: 16 amino acids.

The rearrangement uses TRBV7-2 and TRBJ2-2; possibly TRBD1 for D (6 bases). V gave up 5 bases and J gave up 6 bases, with 13 bases separating them. The CDR3 extends over 14 amino acids. Per the germline V gene, CDR1 is SGHTA and CDR2 is FQGNSA. CDR3 sequence: CASSTDPGAGELFF. The CDR3 region has the DNA TGTGCCAGCAGCACCGATCCAGGGGCCGGGGAGCTGTTTTTT.

The V and J genes are TRBV18 and TRBJ1-5; D not certain. Germline-derived CDR1 and CDR2 are KGHSH and LQKENI. V shed 6 bases and J shed 0 bases, with 9 bases lying between them. The CDR3 consists of 14 residues. CDR3 residues: CASSLRASNQPQHF. CDR3 DNA sequence: TGTGCCAGCTCCCTTCGAGCTAGCAATCAGCCCCAGCATTTT.

The chain has TRBV5-1 and TRBJ2-1, with D possibly TRBD2 on 6 matching bases. The CDR3 is 14 amino acids. Per germline, CDR1 SGHRS and CDR2 YFSETQ. The V end lost 7 bases, the J end lost 6 bases, and 17 bases lay between the germline ends. The CDR3 loop reads CASAPGVARNEQFF. The CDR3 DNA reads TGCGCCAGCGCACCGGGAGTCGCGCGCAATGAGCAGTTCTTC.

This chain links TRBV5-1 with TRBJ2-7; TRBD2 matches at 9 bases. J was trimmed by 6 bases and V by 3 bases; bases with no gene match: 10. Germline V gene data show CDR1 as SGHRS and CDR2 as YFSETQ. CDR3 length: 15 residues. The CDR3 nucleotides are TGCGCCAGCAGCTCTAGCGGGGCTAGACGCTCCGAGCAGTACTTC. The encoded protein is CASSSSGARRSEQYF.

The chain links TRBV3-1 (or the pseudogene TRBV3-2) to TRBJ1-2; D is unresolved. Germline V gives CDR1 LGHDT, CDR2 YNNKEL (reference sequence). Trimming stripped 4 bases from V and 4 bases from J, with 16 bases between. The length of the CDR3 is 15 residues. The CDR3 DNA reads TGTGCCAGCAGCCCTACTACATCGGGGTTCTATGGCTACACCTTC. Translating it yields CASSPTTSGFYGYTF.

Here the CDR3 reads CASRWRPPPTDTQYF. The CDR3, as DNA: TGTGCCAGCCGGTGGCGGCCGCCCCCCACAGATACGCAGTATTTT. V and J are TRBV2 and TRBJ2-3; no definite D call. Germline assignment: CDR1 SNHLY and CDR2 FYNNEI. This CDR3 has 15 amino acids. V was cut by 8 bases and J by 2 bases, with 17 bases left in between.

This chain links TRBV5-6 with TRBJ1-2; D remains ambiguous. Germline lookup yields CDR1 SGHDT and CDR2 YYEEEE. The CDR3 spans 15 residues. Trimming took 4 bases from V and 4 from J, leaving 17 bases between them. CDR3 residues: CASSPDILAFYGYTF. The CDR3 region has the DNA TGTGCCAGCAGCCCTGATATCCTAGCGTTCTATGGCTACACCTTC.

The chain has TRBV7-2 and TRBJ2-2, with 7 positions matching TRBD2. Per the germline V gene, CDR1 is SGHTA and CDR2 is FQGNSA. There are 15 residues in the CDR3. The trim removed 5 bases at V and 4 bases at J, leaving 7 bases unmatched. CDR3 residues: CASSLAPGGTGELFF. The CDR3 DNA reads as TGTGCCAGCAGCCTCGCCCCGGGGGGCACCGGGGAGCTGTTTTTT.

The rearrangement links TRBV15 to TRBJ2-1; D unclear. The CDR3 is made up of 13 amino acids. From germline, CDR1 is LNHNV and CDR2 YYDKDF (reference sequence). Between the trimmed V and J ends, which lost 0 bases and 4 bases, there was a span of 4 bases. The CDR3 is CATSRDFYNEQFF. The CDR3 DNA is TGTGCCACCAGCAGAGACTTTTACAATGAGCAGTTCTTC.

The genes are TRBV3-1 (or the pseudogene TRBV3-2) and TRBJ1-2; unclear D gene. Trimming removed 7 bases from V and 5 bases from J, with 23 bases in between. This CDR3 is built from 16 residues. Germline values: CDR1 LGHDT, CDR2 YNNKEL (reference sequence). In DNA, the CDR3 is TGTGCCAGCACCCCACTCAGCCACGGGGTCGGATATGGCTACACCTTC. Encoded protein: CASTPLSHGVGYGYTF.